This TCR beta chain is drawn from a study of T cell responses to AZD1222 COVID-19 vaccine. Whole-study findings and limits: Clonal diversity may have been underestimated in mostly white British donors.

V lost 6 bases to trimming and J lost 5 bases, with 13 bases between them. Germline V gene data show CDR1 as LNHDA and CDR2 as SQIVND (reference sequence). CDR3 length equals 13 residues. TCRdb's copy holds only in-frame clones and misses some; the assay was immunoSEQ multiplex PCR. Of about 8,000 clones in the sample, approximately 90% are singletons; the top ten hold roughly 6.5%. Remarks on this clone: Its antigen is undetermined.

Pooling was applied to second doses at about 4 or about 12 weeks. This clonotype was sampled from an adult who received the AZD1222 COVID-19 vaccine. V is TRBV19 and J is TRBJ1-1; D gene ambiguous. Sequencing was performed on peripheral blood, taken 28 days after the second AZD1222 dose. CDR3: CASRGDLRTEAFF. The DNA of the CDR3 is TGTGCCAGTAGGGGAGACCTGCGGACTGAAGCTTTCTTT.